What follows are 32 T cell receptor beta chains derived from one specimen sequenced in a study of T-cell reconstitution after alpha-beta-depleted transplantation in children. Unique molecular identifiers were built into the TCRbeta library. From the PCR reads, TCRdb called clonotypes with MiXCR, one entry per CDR3 protein. The sample holds approximately 1,000,000 distinct CDR3 sequences, roughly 29% seen once. The input for sequencing was PBMCs, mostly from graft donor cells, taken 360 days after TCRalphabeta/CD19-depleted stem cell transplant. The source is a boy under two years old who had a stem cell transplant for SCID, so the T cells may come from the graft donor.

This clonotype was observed a few times. V gene TRBV5-1 combines with J gene TRBJ2-5; 12 bases line up with TRBD2. CDR1 SGHRS and CDR2 YFSETQ come from the germline V gene. The junction had 9 bases not matched to a gene; V was cut back by 3 bases and J by 6 bases. This CDR3 is built from 16 residues. CDR3 coding DNA: TGCGCCAGCAGCTCCTCTAGCGGGGGGGCCCCCCAGACCCAGTACTTC. Protein product: CASSSSSGGAPQTQYF. Full variable domain (missing parts from reference TRBV5-1 and TRBJ2-5): KAGVTQTPRYLIKTRGQQVTLSCSPISGHRSVSWYQQTPGQGLQFLFEYFSETQRNKGNFPGRFSGRQFSNSRSEMNVSTLELGDSALYLCASSSSSGGAPQTQYFGPGTRLLVL.

Many counts were recorded for this clonotype. The chain combines TRBV20-1 with TRBJ2-7; D call uncertain. V gave up 2 bases and J gave up 9 bases, with 20 bases separating them. The CDR3 consists of 14 residues. Germline lookup yields CDR1 DFQATT and CDR2 SNEGSKA (reference sequence). The CDR3 bases are TGCAGTGCTAGAAAAGGGAAACCCTCTACAACGCAGTACTTC. It codes for CSARKGKPSTTQYF.

This clonotype was counted ten times or more. V gene TRBV20-1 combines with J gene TRBJ2-3, with TRBD1 matching over 8 bases. This CDR3 spans 14 amino acids. The V and J ends lost 4 bases and 0 bases, in that order; junction bases with no gene match: 3. CDR1 is DFQATT, CDR2 SNEGSKA, per germline (reference sequence). Here the CDR3 reads CSANRGSSTDTQYF. The CDR3 DNA is TGCAGTGCTAACAGGGGGTCTAGCACAGATACGCAGTATTTT.

This clonotype was counted a few times. V is TRBV7-8 and J is TRBJ2-7; TRBD1 aligns across 8 bases. The CDR3 is made up of 15 amino acids. Trimming cost V 5 bases and J 1 base; bases outside gene matches: 7. The germline V gene has CDR1 SGHVS and CDR2 FQNEAQ. Written as DNA, the CDR3 is TGTGCCAGCAGCGGAGACAGGGGAGGATCCTACGAGCAGTACTTC. Translated: CASSGDRGGSYEQYF.

This clonotype was seen many times. The rearrangement joins TRBV24-1 to TRBJ2-5; a weak D match, TRBD1 (6 bases). The CDR3 loop spans 14 amino acids. Germline V CDR1 and CDR2: KGHDR, SFDVKD. Trimming removed 5 bases at V and 5 bases at J, with 14 bases between. The CDR3 DNA reads as TGTGCCACCAGTGCCCTACAGGGAACGGAGACCCAGTACTTC. As protein: CATSALQGTETQYF.

The chain recombines TRBV7-9 with TRBJ2-1, with TRBD2 as a possible D gene (7 bases). The V end was cut by 0 bases, the J end by 8 bases, with 20 bases between. Looked up from germline, CDR1 is SEHNR and CDR2 is FQNEAQ (reference sequence). The CDR3 has 17 residues. CDR3 amino acids: CASSLAGGAPFVDEQFF. In DNA form, the CDR3 reads TGTGCCAGCAGCTTAGCGGGGGGGGCCCCTTTTGTGGATGAGCAGTTCTTC.

This clonotype was counted a few times. The chain employs TRBV15 and TRBJ2-1; D may correspond to TRBD1 or TRBD2 (5 bases each). The CDR3 runs to 17 residues. Germline CDR1 is LNHNV and CDR2 is YYDKDF (reference sequence). V lost 0 bases and J lost 4, with 16 bases in between. The CDR3 protein is CATSRDMSYGGYNEQFF. The CDR3 coding sequence is TGTGCCACCAGCAGAGATATGAGCTATGGGGGATACAATGAGCAGTTCTTC.

This clonotype came up a few times. V gene TRBV20-1 combines with J gene TRBJ2-3; TRBD2 matches 9 bases. Looked up from germline, CDR1 is DFQATT and CDR2 is SNEGSKA (reference sequence). Losses at the gene ends were 0 bases for V and 3 bases for J; bases not matched to a gene: 4. The CDR3 consists of 15 residues. The DNA of the CDR3 is TGCAGTGCTAGAGATTCTAGCGGGGAAACAGATACGCAGTATTTT. This sequence encodes CSARDSSGETDTQYF.

V and J are TRBV15 and TRBJ1-5; 8 nucleotides agree with TRBD1. The V gene's germline CDR1 is LNHNV and CDR2 YYDKDF (reference sequence). The junction had 7 bases not matched to a gene; V was cut back by 5 bases and J by 4 bases. CDR3 length equals 15 residues. The CDR3 coding sequence is TGTGCCACCAGCGCCGACAGGGGAACGAATCAGCCCCAGCATTTT. This sequence encodes CATSADRGTNQPQHF.

This chain connects TRBV11-2 to TRBJ2-3; possible D gene TRBD2, 5 bases. The V gene's germline CDR1 is SGHAT and CDR2 FQNNGV. Deletions cut 0 bases from V and 5 bases from J, with 18 bases between. The CDR3 runs to 17 residues. The CDR3 DNA follows: TGTGCCAGCAGCTTAGAGGCCGCGGGCTTAGTGTTAGATACGCAGTATTTT. Its protein is CASSLEAAGLVLDTQYF. Full variable domain (missing parts from reference TRBV11-2 and TRBJ2-3): EAGVAQSPRYKIIEKRQSVAFWCNPISGHATLYWYQQILGQGPKLLIQFQNNGVVDDSQLPKDRFSAERLKGVDSTLKIQPAKLEDSAVYLCASSLEAAGLVLDTQYFGPGTRLTVL.

The CDR3 protein is CASSLGGTLGNQPQHF. The CDR3 nucleotides are TGCGCCAGCAGCTTGGGCGGGACCCTTGGCAATCAGCCCCAGCATTTT. This chain joins TRBV5-1 and TRBJ1-5, with D perhaps TRBD1 (5 bases). The CDR3 consists of 16 residues. V was cut by 0 bases and J by 2 bases, with 12 bases left in between. Looked up from germline, CDR1 is SGHRS and CDR2 is YFSETQ.

This chain uses TRBV16 with TRBJ2-7; TRBD1 matches at 8 bases. The CDR3 has 15 residues. Losses at the gene ends were 6 bases for V and 6 bases for J; bases not matched to a gene: 13. CDR1 is KGHSY and CDR2 is FQNENV in the germline V gene. CDR3 sequence (DNA): TGTGCCAGCAGTCCCGGACAGGGACCGCTGGGCGAGCAGTACTTC. This translates into CASSPGQGPLGEQYF.

This clonotype has more than one count but fewer than ten. The J gene is TRBJ2-1, the V gene TRBV12-3 or TRBV12-4, with no clear D. Trimming removed 6 bases at V and 0 bases at J, with 12 bases between. The CDR3 covers 15 residues. For the CDR3, the DNA is TGTGCCAGCAGAGTAGATTTAGGCTCCTACAATGAGCAGTTCTTC. This codes for CASRVDLGSYNEQFF.

The rearrangement joins TRBV5-1 to TRBJ1-6; 12 bases align to TRBD1. Trimming cost V 2 bases and J 11 bases; bases outside gene matches: 11. Germline V gene data show CDR1 as SGHRS and CDR2 as YFSETQ. This CDR3 region has 17 residues. This chain's CDR3 is CASSFGDRGQRVPPLHF. As DNA, the CDR3 is TGCGCCAGCAGCTTCGGGGACAGGGGGCAAAGGGTTCCACCCCTCCACTTT.

This clonotype was recorded a few times. J is TRBJ1-5 and V is TRBV10-3, with 7 nucleotides matching TRBD1. This CDR3 region has 13 residues. Germline-derived CDR1 and CDR2 are ENHRY and SYGVKD. V was clipped by 6 bases and J by 7 bases; unmatched bases: 6. The CDR3 DNA sequence: TGTGCCATCAGGAAGGGGGCTGGGCAGCCCCAGCATTTT. It is translated as CAIRKGAGQPQHF.

This clonotype has more than one count but fewer than ten. The chain joins TRBV6-1 to TRBJ2-1, with TRBD1 identical over 8 bases. The germline V gene has CDR1 MNHNS and CDR2 SASEGT. This CDR3 region has 18 residues. V lost 4 bases and J lost 7; bases outside the gene matches: 18. The CDR3 DNA follows: TGTGCCAGCAGTGGCCCCGGGACAGGCGGCGGAAAAAGTAATGAGCAGTTCTTC. This gives the protein CASSGPGTGGGKSNEQFF.

In this sample, this clonotype turned up a few times. V is TRBV12-3 or TRBV12-4 and J is TRBJ2-3; D is uncertain. The V gene lost 5 bases and the J gene lost 6 bases, with 9 bases spanning the gap. The CDR3 spans 12 residues. The CDR3 sequence is CASSRPPDTQYF. CDR3 DNA: TGTGCCAGCAGTCGCCCACCGGATACGCAGTATTTT.

The table lists this clonotype with a few counts. The gene calls are TRBV30 and TRBJ1-2; D is perhaps TRBD1 (6 bases). V shed 0 bases and J shed 4 bases, with 15 bases lying between them. Germline V gives CDR1 GTSNPN, CDR2 SVGIG (reference sequence). The CDR3 extends over 15 amino acids. The CDR3 DNA sequence: TGTGCCTGGAGTGTTTCAGGGGTCGCGTTCTATGGCTACACCTTC. Its translation: CAWSVSGVAFYGYTF.

The rearrangement joins TRBV20-1 to TRBJ2-2; TRBD2 matches 9 bases. The CDR3 is made up of 16 amino acids. CDR1 and CDR2 (germline): DFQATT, SNEGSKA (reference sequence). J was trimmed by 5 bases and V by 3 bases; bases with no gene match: 10. The CDR3 sequence: CSARPAGGRWTGELFF. The CDR3 DNA reads TGCAGTGCTAGGCCAGCGGGGGGCCGATGGACCGGGGAGCTGTTTTTT.

CDR3 bases: TGTGCCAGCAGTTGGAGGGCTCGGAGCACAGATACGCAGTATTTT. This sequence encodes CASSWRARSTDTQYF. The chain links TRBV6-5 to TRBJ2-3, with D possibly being TRBD2 (6 bases). Trimming removed 4 bases at V and 0 bases at J, with 11 bases between. In germline, CDR1 is MNHEY, CDR2 SVGAGI. The CDR3 contains 15 residues.

The chain joins TRBV6-5 to TRBJ2-3, with D possibly matching TRBD1 (5 bases). This CDR3 has 15 amino acids. Trimming took 2 bases from V and 5 from J, leaving 14 bases between them. The V gene's germline CDR1 is MNHEY and CDR2 SVGAGI. CDR3 residues: CASSYGAAILDTQYF. The DNA for the CDR3 is TGTGCCAGCAGTTACGGGGCCGCCATCCTAGATACGCAGTATTTT.

This chain uses TRBV4-2 with TRBJ1-1, with unresolved D. The germline gives CDR1 LGHNA, CDR2 YNFKEQ. CDR3 size: 19 residues. V gave up 1 base and J gave up 1 base, with 22 bases separating them. Here the CDR3 DNA reads TGTGCCAGCAGCCAAGCTGAGGTTGGCAGGCTGGGCCAGAACACTGAAGCTTTCTTT. The encoded protein is CASSQAEVGRLGQNTEAFF.

This clonotype showed up just a few times. The CDR3 nucleotides are TGTGCCAGCAGCTTAGCACCACTGGGGGGGATAGCCAAAAACATTCAGTACTTC. Translating gives CASSLAPLGGIAKNIQYF. The V and J genes are TRBV7-2 and TRBJ2-4; 7 bases fit TRBD2. The V gene's germline CDR1 is SGHTA and CDR2 FQGNSA. V was pared by 0 bases and J by 0 bases, with 8 bases of the junction left unmatched. The CDR3 has 18 residues.

J is TRBJ2-2 and V is TRBV5-1, with 9 bases aligning to TRBD1. Germline loops: CDR1 SGHRS, CDR2 YFSETQ. The CDR3 loop spans 17 amino acids. Losses at the gene ends were 4 bases for V and 1 base for J; bases not matched to a gene: 8. CDR3 residues: CASSHLPGQGNTGELFF. For the CDR3, the DNA is TGCGCCAGCAGCCACCTCCCGGGACAGGGGAACACCGGGGAGCTGTTTTTT.

This clonotype was counted between two and nine times. The chain combines TRBV29-1 with TRBJ2-3, with a tentative D call TRBD1 (6 bases). Germline loops: CDR1 SQVTM, CDR2 ANQGSEA. The CDR3 spans 13 residues. V shed 2 bases and J shed 5 bases, with 11 bases lying between them. CDR3: CSVEQGRRDTQYF. The CDR3 DNA sequence: TGCAGCGTTGAACAGGGGCGAAGAGATACGCAGTATTTT.

This clonotype appeared a few times. This chain uses TRBV2 with TRBJ2-7; 10 nucleotides align to TRBD1. Germline V CDR1 and CDR2: SNHLY, FYNNEI. Losses at the gene ends were 8 bases for V and 0 bases for J; bases not matched to a gene: 7. This CDR3 spans 15 amino acids. CDR3 bases: TGTGCCAGCGGGACAGGGGTCGGGCTCTCCTACGAGCAGTACTTC. Its protein is CASGTGVGLSYEQYF. Complete variable domain (other parts from reference TRBV2 and TRBJ2-7): EPEVTQTPSHQVTQMGQEVILRCVPISNHLYFYWYRQILGQKVEFLVSFYNNEISEKSEIFDDQFSVERPDGSNFTLKIRSTKLEDSAMYFCASGTGVGLSYEQYFGPGTRLTVT.

V is TRBV4-2 and J is TRBJ2-3; D is undetermined. V lost 0 bases to trimming and J lost 6 bases, with 16 bases between them. The germline CDR1 and CDR2 sequences are LGHNA and YNFKEQ. This CDR3 is 16 amino acids long. The CDR3 DNA reads as TGTGCCAGCAGCCAAGACCCAAGAACCACCAGGGATACGCAGTATTTT. As protein: CASSQDPRTTRDTQYF.

The V and J genes are TRBV2 and TRBJ1-2, with D perhaps TRBD1 (6 bases). Germline V lookup: CDR1 SNHLY, CDR2 FYNNEI. The V end lost 0 bases, the J end lost 6 bases, and 14 bases lay between the germline ends. The length of the CDR3 is 15 residues. CDR3 residues: CASSEATGRGNGYTF. DNA of the CDR3: TGTGCCAGCAGTGAAGCCACAGGGAGGGGGAATGGCTACACCTTC.

CDR3 amino acids: CASSLAGPDHEQYF. The CDR3 DNA follows: TGCGCCAGCAGCTTGGCCGGACCGGACCACGAGCAGTACTTC. This chain connects TRBV5-1 to TRBJ2-7, with unresolved D. There are 14 residues in the CDR3. Germline V gives CDR1 SGHRS, CDR2 YFSETQ. The germline V and J ends were trimmed by 0 bases and 5 bases, with 12 bases remaining between them.

This chain uses TRBV5-5 with TRBJ1-1, with no clear D. The CDR3 spans 16 residues. Germline values: CDR1 SGHKS, CDR2 YYEKEE (reference sequence). Trimming took off 6 bases at V and 0 bases at J, with 18 bases between the two ends. In DNA, the CDR3 is TGTGCCAGCATCCCAAGGACTGGCCGCGTGAACACTGAAGCTTTCTTT. Its protein is CASIPRTGRVNTEAFF.

This clonotype was recorded a few times. The chain combines TRBV9 with TRBJ1-1, with D tentatively TRBD1 (5 bases). V lost 0 bases and J lost 1, with 13 bases in between. The germline gives CDR1 SGDLS, CDR2 YYNGEE. The CDR3 length is 16 residues. CDR3 sequence reads: CASSVEGSVRNTEAFF. In DNA, the CDR3 is TGTGCCAGCAGCGTAGAGGGGAGCGTTCGGAACACTGAAGCTTTCTTT.

The gene calls are TRBV6-5 and TRBJ1-2; 8 positions agree with TRBD1. This CDR3 is 16 amino acids long. The germline CDR1 and CDR2 sequences are MNHEY and SVGAGI. Germline trimming cut 0 bases from V and 7 bases from J; bases unmatched to any gene: 10. CDR3 sequence reads: CASSYSGTDRVRGYTF. The CDR3 DNA is TGTGCCAGCAGTTACTCAGGGACGGACAGGGTACGTGGCTACACCTTC.